Shown below are 3 T cell receptor beta chains from a single sample sequenced in a study of type 1 regulatory T cells. TCRdb processed the reads anew with MiXCR; each CDR3 protein has one entry. The sample lists about 42,000 distinct CDR3 sequences; 12% were seen once. These receptors' antigens are unknown. The sample consisted of cultured non-Tr1 T cells, either the whole culture or a sorted T cell fraction (not recorded which). The receptors stem from a human donor in good health.

The CDR3 coding sequence is TGCAGTGCTAGAGGGACAGGCCGAAACACCATATATTTT. This gives the protein CSARGTGRNTIYF. The chain carries TRBV20-1 and TRBJ1-3; 7 nucleotides match TRBD1. Germline loops: CDR1 DFQATT, CDR2 SNEGSKA (reference sequence). The CDR3 sequence is 13 residues long. With V trimmed by 1 base and J by 5 bases, 2 bases remained unmatched.

The genes are TRBV7-3 and TRBJ2-1; 7 nucleotides match TRBD2. V gave up 3 bases and J gave up 6 bases; unmatched junction bases: 5. CDR1 SGHTA and CDR2 FQGTGA come from the germline V gene. This CDR3 is 14 amino acids long. The CDR3 region has the DNA TGTGCCAGCAGCTTGACTAGCCCGGGCAATGAGCAGTTCTTC. Its protein is CASSLTSPGNEQFF.

The V and J genes are TRBV7-9 and TRBJ1-1; perhaps TRBD1 as D (5 bases). The CDR3 is 17 residues long. The V gene lost 0 bases and the J gene lost 2 bases, with 16 bases spanning the gap. Germline V CDR1 and CDR2: SEHNR, FQNEAQ (reference sequence). Here the CDR3 reads CASSLARGVGRNTEAFF. The CDR3, as DNA: TGTGCCAGCAGCTTAGCAAGAGGGGTAGGCCGAAACACTGAAGCTTTCTTT.